This T cell receptor (beta chain) was obtained from a study of metastatic and nonmetastatic thyroid tumors. Study-wide context: For malignant and benign thyroid patients, tumor or nodule tissue and blood were the sources whose repertoires were compared. The study's findings and limits: Patients with malignant thyroid tumors reportedly had significantly higher TCR beta diversity than those with benign nodules, in blood and tumor.

Trimming pared 5 bases from V and 1 base from J, leaving 15 bases between. This CDR3 is built from 15 residues. Germline V CDR1 and CDR2: SGHTA, FQGNSA. This clone was observed many times. The antigen remains undetermined. Patients were all untreated before their thyroid surgery. In the authors' methods: The distant-metastasis classifier for papillary thyroid cancer was built from CDR3 differences across clinicopathological groups. From the PCR reads, TCRdb re-called clones with MiXCR. None of the V and J calls come from the authors' own analysis; TCRdb made them. The table has over 30,000 clones, 15% to 20% seen once.

The sequencing input was tumor tissue. This clonotype was obtained from a female donor with papillary thyroid cancer or a benign thyroid nodule (not recorded which). Some clones in this sample may be carry-over from other donors' samples. The chain recombines TRBV7-2 with TRBJ2-7; the D gene is possibly TRBD1 (5 bases). CDR3 nucleotides: TGTGCCAGCAGCACATTAAGGGGTCGGTCCTACGAGCAGTACTTC. Translating gives CASSTLRGRSYEQYF.